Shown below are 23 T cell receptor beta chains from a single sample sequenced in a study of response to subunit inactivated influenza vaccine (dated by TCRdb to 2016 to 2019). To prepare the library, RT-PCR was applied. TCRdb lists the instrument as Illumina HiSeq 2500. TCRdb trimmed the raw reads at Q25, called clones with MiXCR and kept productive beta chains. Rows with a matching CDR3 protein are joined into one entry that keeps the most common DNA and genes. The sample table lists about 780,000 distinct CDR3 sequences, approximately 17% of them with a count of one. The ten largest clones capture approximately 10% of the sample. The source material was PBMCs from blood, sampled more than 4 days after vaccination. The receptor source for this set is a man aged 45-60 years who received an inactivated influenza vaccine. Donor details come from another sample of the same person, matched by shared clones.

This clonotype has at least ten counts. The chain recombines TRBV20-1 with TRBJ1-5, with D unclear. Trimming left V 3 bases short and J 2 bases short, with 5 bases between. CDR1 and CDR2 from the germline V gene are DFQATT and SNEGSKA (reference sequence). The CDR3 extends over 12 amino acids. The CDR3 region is CSARMGNQPQHF. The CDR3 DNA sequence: TGCAGTGCTAGGATGGGCAATCAGCCCCAGCATTTT.

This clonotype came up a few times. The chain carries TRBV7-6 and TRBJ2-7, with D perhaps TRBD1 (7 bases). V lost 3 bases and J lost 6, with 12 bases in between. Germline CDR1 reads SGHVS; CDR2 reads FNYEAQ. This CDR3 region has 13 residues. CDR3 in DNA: TGTGCCAGCAGCTTCGGAGGGGGCCTCGAGCAGTACTTC. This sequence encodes CASSFGGGLEQYF.

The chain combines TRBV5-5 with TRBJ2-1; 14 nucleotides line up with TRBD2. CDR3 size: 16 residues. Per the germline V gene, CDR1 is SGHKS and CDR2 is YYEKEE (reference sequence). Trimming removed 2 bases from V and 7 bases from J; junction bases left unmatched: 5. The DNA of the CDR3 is TGTGCCAGCAGCTTCACGAGGACTAGCGGGGGGAATGAGCAGTTCTTC. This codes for CASSFTRTSGGNEQFF.

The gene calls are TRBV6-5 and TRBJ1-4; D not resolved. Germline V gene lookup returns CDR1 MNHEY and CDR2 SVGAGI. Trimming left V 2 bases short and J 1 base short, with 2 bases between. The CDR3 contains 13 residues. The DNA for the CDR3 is TGTGCCAGCAGTTACGTAACTAATGAAAAACTGTTTTTT. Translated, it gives CASSYVTNEKLFF.

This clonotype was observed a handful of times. The CDR3: CAISDARSNEQFF. The CDR3 nucleotides read TGTGCCATCTCGGACGCCAGATCCAATGAGCAGTTCTTC. This sequence joins TRBV10-3 and TRBJ2-1; D gene uncertain. The CDR3 has 13 amino acids. Germline V CDR1 and CDR2: ENHRY, SYGVKD. V lost 8 bases and J lost 6, with 14 bases in between.

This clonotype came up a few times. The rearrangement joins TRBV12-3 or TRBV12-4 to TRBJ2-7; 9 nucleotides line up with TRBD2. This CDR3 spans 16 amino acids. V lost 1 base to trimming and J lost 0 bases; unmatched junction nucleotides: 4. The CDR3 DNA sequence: TGTGCCAGCAGTTTAGTAGCGGGGGCCAACTCCTACGAGCAGTACTTC. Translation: CASSLVAGANSYEQYF.

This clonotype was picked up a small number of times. CDR3 DNA sequence: TGTGCCAGCGGGGATAGCGGGAGGGCAAGAAATGAGCAGTTCTTC. Its protein product is CASGDSGRARNEQFF. The J gene is TRBJ2-1, the V gene TRBV2; 11 bases agree with TRBD2. CDR1 and CDR2 from the germline V gene are SNHLY and FYNNEI. The length of the CDR3 is 15 residues. The trim removed 8 bases at V and 7 bases at J, leaving 10 bases unmatched.

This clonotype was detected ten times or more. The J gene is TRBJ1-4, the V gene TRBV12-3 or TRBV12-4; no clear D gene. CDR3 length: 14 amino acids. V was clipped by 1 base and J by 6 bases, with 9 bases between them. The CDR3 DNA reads TGTGCCAGCAGTTTAGGGCAGCGACATGAAAAACTGTTTTTT. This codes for CASSLGQRHEKLFF.

The CDR3 spells CASSAPGQIYEQYF. DNA for the CDR3: TGTGCCAGCAGTGCCCCGGGGCAAATCTACGAGCAGTACTTC. The V call is TRBV6-2 or TRBV6-3, the J call TRBJ2-7, with D perhaps being TRBD1 or TRBD2 (5 bases each). This CDR3 comprises 14 residues. The germline gives CDR1 MNHEY, CDR2 SVGEGT. V was trimmed by 5 bases and J by 3 bases, leaving 14 bases between them.

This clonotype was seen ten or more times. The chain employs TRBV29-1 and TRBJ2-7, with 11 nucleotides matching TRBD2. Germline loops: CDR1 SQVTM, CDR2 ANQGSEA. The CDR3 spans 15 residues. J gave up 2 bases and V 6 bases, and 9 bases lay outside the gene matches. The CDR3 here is CSVAGLAGKTYEQYF. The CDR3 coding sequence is TGCAGCGTCGCAGGACTAGCGGGCAAAACCTACGAGCAGTACTTC.

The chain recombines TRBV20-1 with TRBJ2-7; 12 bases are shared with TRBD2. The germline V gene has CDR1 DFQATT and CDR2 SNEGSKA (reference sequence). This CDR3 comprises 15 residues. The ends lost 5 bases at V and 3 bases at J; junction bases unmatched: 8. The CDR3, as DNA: TGCAGTGCTCCTGGGACTAGCGGGTCTGACTACGAGCAGTACTTC. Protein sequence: CSAPGTSGSDYEQYF.

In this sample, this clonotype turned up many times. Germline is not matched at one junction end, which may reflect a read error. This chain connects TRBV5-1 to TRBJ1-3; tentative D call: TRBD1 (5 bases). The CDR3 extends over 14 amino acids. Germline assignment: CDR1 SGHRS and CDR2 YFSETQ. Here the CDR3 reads CASSLGDSGNTIYF. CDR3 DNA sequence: TGTGCCAGCAGTTTGGGGGACTCTGGAAACACCATATATTTT.

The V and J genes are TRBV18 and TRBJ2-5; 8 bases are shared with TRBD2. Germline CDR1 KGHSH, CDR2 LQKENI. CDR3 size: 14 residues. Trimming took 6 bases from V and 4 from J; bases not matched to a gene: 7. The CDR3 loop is CASSSAGGPETQYF. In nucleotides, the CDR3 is TGTGCCAGCTCGTCGGCGGGGGGTCCAGAGACCCAGTACTTC.

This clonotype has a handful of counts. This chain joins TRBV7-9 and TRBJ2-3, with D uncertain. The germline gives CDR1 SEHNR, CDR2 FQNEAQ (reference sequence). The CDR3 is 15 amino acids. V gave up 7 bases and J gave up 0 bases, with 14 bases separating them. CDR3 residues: CASTFLLDSTDTQYF. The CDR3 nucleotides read TGTGCCAGCACCTTCCTGTTAGATAGCACAGATACGCAGTATTTT. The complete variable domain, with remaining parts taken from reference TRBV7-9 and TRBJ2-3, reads DTGVSQNPRHKITKRGQNVTFRCDPISEHNRLYWYRQTLGQGPEFLTYFQNEAQLEKSRLLSDRFSAERPKGSFSTLEIQRTEQGDSAMYLCASTFLLDSTDTQYFGPGTRLTVL.

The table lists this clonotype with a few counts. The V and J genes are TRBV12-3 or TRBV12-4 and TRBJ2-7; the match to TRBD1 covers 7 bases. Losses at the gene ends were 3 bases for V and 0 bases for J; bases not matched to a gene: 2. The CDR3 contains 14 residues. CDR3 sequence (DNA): TGTGCCAGCAGTTTCGGGGACAGCTCCTACGAGCAGTACTTC. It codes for CASSFGDSSYEQYF.

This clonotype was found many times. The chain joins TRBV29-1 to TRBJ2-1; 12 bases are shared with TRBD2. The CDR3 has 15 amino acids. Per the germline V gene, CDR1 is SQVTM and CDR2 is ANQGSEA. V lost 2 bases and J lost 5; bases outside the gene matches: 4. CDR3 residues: CSVELAGGPHNEQFF. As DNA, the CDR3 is TGCAGCGTTGAACTAGCGGGAGGGCCGCACAATGAGCAGTTCTTC.

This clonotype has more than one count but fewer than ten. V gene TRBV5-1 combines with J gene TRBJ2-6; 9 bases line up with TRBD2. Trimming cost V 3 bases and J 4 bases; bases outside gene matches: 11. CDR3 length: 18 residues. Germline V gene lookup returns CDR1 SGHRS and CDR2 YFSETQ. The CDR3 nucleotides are TGCGCCAGCAGCTACTTTTTAGCGGGAGCTGACGGGGCCAACGTCCTGACTTTC. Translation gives CASSYFLAGADGANVLTF.

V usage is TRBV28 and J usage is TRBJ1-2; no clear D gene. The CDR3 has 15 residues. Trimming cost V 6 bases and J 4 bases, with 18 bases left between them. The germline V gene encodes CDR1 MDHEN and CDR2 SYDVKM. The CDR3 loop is CASSLDGTPFYGYTF. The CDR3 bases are TGTGCCAGCAGCCTAGACGGAACTCCTTTCTATGGCTACACCTTC.

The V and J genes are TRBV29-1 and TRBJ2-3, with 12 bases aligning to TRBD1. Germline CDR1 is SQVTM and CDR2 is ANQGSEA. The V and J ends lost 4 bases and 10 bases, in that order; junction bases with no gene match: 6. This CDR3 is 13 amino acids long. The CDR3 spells CSVGGDRGQAQYF. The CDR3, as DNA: TGCAGCGTTGGGGGGGACAGGGGGCAGGCGCAGTATTTT.

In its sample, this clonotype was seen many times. CDR3 sequence (DNA): TGTGCCAGCAGCTTAGCAAGGACAACTAACTATGGCTACACCTTC. This translates into CASSLARTTNYGYTF. The rearrangement uses TRBV11-1 and TRBJ1-2; tentatively, D is TRBD1 (5 bases). The V end lost 0 bases, the J end lost 0 bases, and 8 bases lay between the germline ends. CDR1 SGHAT and CDR2 FQDESV come from the germline V gene (reference sequence). The CDR3 runs 15 residues.

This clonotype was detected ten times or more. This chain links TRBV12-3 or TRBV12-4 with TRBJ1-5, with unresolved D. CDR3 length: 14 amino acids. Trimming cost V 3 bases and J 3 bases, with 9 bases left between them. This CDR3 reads CASSFRGSNQPQHF. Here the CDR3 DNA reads TGTGCCAGCAGTTTTCGAGGGTCCAATCAGCCCCAGCATTTT.

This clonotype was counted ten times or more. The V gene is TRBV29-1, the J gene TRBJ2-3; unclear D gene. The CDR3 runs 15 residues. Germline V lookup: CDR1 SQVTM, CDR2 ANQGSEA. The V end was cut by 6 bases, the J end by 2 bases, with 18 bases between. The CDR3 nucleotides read TGCAGCGTGATCTGGAGACGACGTTCCACAGATACGCAGTATTTT. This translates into CSVIWRRRSTDTQYF.

This chain's CDR3 is CASSLPSGTAGNTIYF. The CDR3 DNA follows: TGTGCCAGCAGCCTTCCCTCCGGGACAGCTGGAAACACCATATATTTT. The rearrangement uses TRBV7-6 and TRBJ1-3, with 7 bases aligning to TRBD1. Germline V lookup: CDR1 SGHVS, CDR2 FNYEAQ. After removal of 5 bases from V and 2 bases from J, the junction contained 9 bases not matched to a gene. This CDR3 is 16 amino acids long. Full variable domain (missing parts from reference TRBV7-6 and TRBJ1-3): GAGVSQSPRYKVTKRGQDVALRCDPISGHVSLYWYRQALGQGPEFLTYFNYEAQQDKSGLPNDRFSAERPEGSISTLTIQRTEQRDSAMYRCASSLPSGTAGNTIYFGEGSWLTVV.